These T cell receptor beta chains were read from a single sample in a study of blood T cell repertoires in COVID-19. The method was immunoSEQ multiplex PCR; TCRdb's version includes in-frame clones alone and lacks a portion of them. The table has 200,000 to 300,000 clones, 75% to 85% seen once. The source material was peripheral blood. These receptors were collected from a woman older than 75 with COVID-19, enrolled during active disease. Both conserved end residues are part of each CDR3. Each record gives: CDR3 length, clone size, V gene, J gene, D gene, CDR3 protein, CDR3 DNA. D genes are given only for firm matches. Clone size is stated in some rows and not others, as once, few, many or a class when expanded.

len: 14; abundance: -; v_gene: TRBV10-3; j_gene: TRBJ2-7; d_gene: -; CDR3aa: CAISVGTLGYEQYF; CDR3nt: TGTGCCATCAGTGTAGGGACTCTAGGCTACGAGCAGTACTTC
len: 13; abundance: -; v_gene: TRBV24-1; j_gene: TRBJ1-5; d_gene: TRBD1; CDR3aa: CATQGQENQPQHF; CDR3nt: TGTGCCACTCAAGGACAGGAAAATCAGCCCCAGCATTTT
len: 13; abundance: once; v_gene: TRBV7-9; j_gene: TRBJ1-2; d_gene: -; CDR3aa: CASSSPWRNGYTF; CDR3nt: TGTGCCAGCAGCTCCCCGTGGAGAAATGGCTACACCTTC
len: 16; abundance: -; v_gene: TRBV7-9; j_gene: TRBJ2-2; d_gene: -; CDR3aa: CASSLDGSLNTGELFF; CDR3nt: TGTGCCAGCAGCTTAGATGGCTCCCTGAACACCGGGGAGCTGTTTTTT
len: 19; abundance: -; v_gene: TRBV27; j_gene: TRBJ2-6; d_gene: TRBD1; CDR3aa: CASSLDPDRGRSGANVLTF; CDR3nt: TGTGCCAGCAGTTTGGATCCGGACAGGGGGCGTTCTGGGGCCAACGTCCTGACTTTC
len: 15; abundance: -; v_gene: TRBV15; j_gene: TRBJ2-4; d_gene: -; CDR3aa: CATSRVGQGQNIQYF; CDR3nt: TGTGCCACCAGCAGGGTAGGGCAGGGGCAAAACATTCAGTACTTC
len: 15; abundance: -; v_gene: TRBV6-5; j_gene: TRBJ2-7; d_gene: TRBD1; CDR3aa: CASSLREGGFFEQYF; CDR3nt: TGTGCCAGCAGTCTGCGTGAAGGGGGCTTCTTCGAGCAGTACTTC
len: 15; abundance: -; v_gene: TRBV7-8; j_gene: TRBJ2-1; d_gene: -; CDR3aa: CASSRSASSYNEQFF; CDR3nt: TGTGCCAGCAGTCGTAGCGCTAGCTCCTACAATGAGCAGTTCTTC
len: 12; abundance: -; v_gene: TRBV12-3/TRBV12-4; j_gene: TRBJ1-1; d_gene: TRBD1; CDR3aa: CASSPGQTIAFF; CDR3nt: TGTGCCAGCAGCCCGGGACAGACAATAGCTTTCTTT
len: 15; abundance: -; v_gene: TRBV11-2; j_gene: TRBJ2-3; d_gene: TRBD1; CDR3aa: CASSLWTGSTDTQYF; CDR3nt: TGTGCCAGCAGCTTGTGGACAGGGTCCACAGATACGCAGTATTTT
len: 14; abundance: few; v_gene: TRBV5-1; j_gene: TRBJ2-7; d_gene: TRBD1; CDR3aa: CASNYGDSSYEQYF; CDR3nt: TGCGCCAGCAACTACGGGGACAGCTCCTACGAGCAGTACTTC
len: 15; abundance: -; v_gene: TRBV19; j_gene: TRBJ1-5; d_gene: TRBD1; CDR3aa: CASSADRVFDQPQHF; CDR3nt: TGTGCCAGTAGCGCAGACAGGGTATTCGATCAGCCCCAGCATTTT
len: 16; abundance: -; v_gene: TRBV28; j_gene: TRBJ1-4; d_gene: -; CDR3aa: CASSNGGPATNEKLFF; CDR3nt: TGTGCCAGCAGCAACGGAGGTCCCGCAACTAATGAAAAACTGTTTTTT
len: 13; abundance: -; v_gene: TRBV3-1/TRBV3-2; j_gene: TRBJ1-5; d_gene: -; CDR3aa: CASSQGSYQPQHF; CDR3nt: TGTGCCAGCAGCCAGGGCAGCTATCAGCCCCAGCATTTT
len: 15; abundance: -; v_gene: TRBV18; j_gene: TRBJ1-2; d_gene: TRBD1; CDR3aa: CASSHRGPLPHGYTF; CDR3nt: TGTGCCAGCTCGCACAGGGGGCCCCTCCCCCATGGCTACACCTTC
len: 14; abundance: -; v_gene: TRBV7-2; j_gene: TRBJ2-7; d_gene: TRBD2; CDR3aa: CASSVAGVGYEQYF; CDR3nt: TGTGCCAGCAGCGTCGCGGGAGTCGGCTACGAGCAGTACTTC
len: 15; abundance: once; v_gene: TRBV6-2/TRBV6-3; j_gene: TRBJ2-2; d_gene: -; CDR3aa: CASSYARVDTGELFF; CDR3nt: TGTGCCAGCAGTTACGCCAGGGTGGACACCGGGGAGCTGTTTTTT
len: 15; abundance: -; v_gene: TRBV7-9; j_gene: TRBJ1-1; d_gene: -; CDR3aa: CASSPVDSLNTEAFF; CDR3nt: TGTGCCAGCAGCCCCGTGGACAGTTTGAACACTGAAGCTTTCTTT
len: 13; abundance: -; v_gene: TRBV19; j_gene: TRBJ2-7; d_gene: -; CDR3aa: CASSQDSGYEQYF; CDR3nt: TGTGCCAGTAGTCAGGACAGCGGCTACGAGCAGTACTTC
len: 14; abundance: -; v_gene: TRBV7-9; j_gene: TRBJ2-3; d_gene: -; CDR3aa: CASSLAFLTDTQYF; CDR3nt: TGTGCCAGCAGCTTAGCATTCCTCACAGATACGCAGTATTTT
len: 16; abundance: -; v_gene: TRBV11-2; j_gene: TRBJ2-6; d_gene: -; CDR3aa: CASSLNSRTGANVLTF; CDR3nt: TGTGCCAGCAGCTTAAACAGCCGGACTGGGGCCAACGTCCTGACTTTC
len: 14; abundance: -; v_gene: TRBV11-2; j_gene: TRBJ1-5; d_gene: -; CDR3aa: CASSHGYSNQPQHF; CDR3nt: TGTGCCAGCAGCCACGGTTATAGCAATCAGCCCCAGCATTTT
len: 16; abundance: -; v_gene: TRBV23-1; j_gene: TRBJ1-1; d_gene: -; CDR3aa: CASSQSDGQKNTEAFF; CDR3nt: TGCGCCAGCAGTCAATCGGACGGACAGAAGAACACTGAAGCTTTCTTT
len: 13; abundance: -; v_gene: TRBV2; j_gene: TRBJ2-1; d_gene: -; CDR3aa: CASTVLVVHEQFF; CDR3nt: TGTGCCAGCACGGTTCTTGTGGTCCATGAGCAGTTCTTC
len: 17; abundance: -; v_gene: TRBV4-2; j_gene: TRBJ2-7; d_gene: -; CDR3aa: CASSQELPLDFSYEQYF; CDR3nt: TGTGCCAGCAGCCAAGAGCTGCCCCTGGACTTCTCCTACGAGCAGTACTTC
len: 14; abundance: -; v_gene: TRBV19; j_gene: TRBJ2-5; d_gene: -; CDR3aa: CASKGEGRGETQYF; CDR3nt: TGTGCCAGTAAAGGCGAGGGTCGAGGAGAGACCCAGTACTTC
len: 15; abundance: few; v_gene: TRBV12-1; j_gene: TRBJ2-5; d_gene: -; CDR3aa: CASSSPTRLQETQYF; CDR3nt: TGTGCCAGCAGCTCCCCGACTCGCCTACAAGAGACCCAGTACTTC
len: 14; abundance: once; v_gene: TRBV6-5; j_gene: TRBJ1-2; d_gene: TRBD1; CDR3aa: CASSPGQGDYGYTF; CDR3nt: TGTGCCAGCAGTCCGGGACAGGGGGATTATGGCTACACCTTC
len: 16; abundance: once; v_gene: TRBV5-1; j_gene: TRBJ2-3; d_gene: TRBD1; CDR3aa: CASSLGGTANTDTQYF; CDR3nt: TGCGCCAGCAGCTTGGGGGGGACAGCGAACACAGATACGCAGTATTTT
len: 14; abundance: -; v_gene: TRBV6-5; j_gene: TRBJ1-2; d_gene: TRBD1; CDR3aa: CASSKAGGHYGYTF; CDR3nt: TGTGCCAGCAGTAAGGCAGGGGGCCACTATGGCTACACCTTC
len: 16; abundance: -; v_gene: TRBV7-9; j_gene: TRBJ2-5; d_gene: TRBD1; CDR3aa: CASSLGQGVDQETQYF; CDR3nt: TGTGCCAGCAGCTTAGGACAGGGGGTCGACCAAGAGACCCAGTACTTC
len: 15; abundance: -; v_gene: TRBV7-9; j_gene: TRBJ2-5; d_gene: TRBD2; CDR3aa: CASRSSGGGQETQYF; CDR3nt: TGTGCCAGCAGATCTAGCGGGGGCGGGCAAGAGACCCAGTACTTC
len: 14; abundance: -; v_gene: TRBV5-1; j_gene: TRBJ2-1; d_gene: TRBD2; CDR3aa: CASKTGGTYNEQFF; CDR3nt: TGCGCCAGCAAGACGGGGGGGACCTACAATGAGCAGTTCTTC
len: 16; abundance: -; v_gene: TRBV27; j_gene: TRBJ1-1; d_gene: TRBD1; CDR3aa: CASSSTSTGGAPEAFF; CDR3nt: TGTGCCAGCAGTTCGACCTCGACAGGGGGCGCGCCTGAAGCTTTCTTT
len: 13; abundance: -; v_gene: TRBV5-1; j_gene: TRBJ1-6; d_gene: -; CDR3aa: CASSFGQPSPLHF; CDR3nt: TGCGCCAGCAGCTTTGGACAGCCTTCACCCCTCCACTTT
len: 18; abundance: -; v_gene: TRBV7-2; j_gene: TRBJ2-7; d_gene: TRBD2; CDR3aa: CASSLAELTSGSNDEQYF; CDR3nt: TGTGCCAGCAGCTTAGCGGAATTAACTAGCGGGAGTAATGACGAGCAGTACTTC
len: 15; abundance: -; v_gene: TRBV6-2/TRBV6-3; j_gene: TRBJ1-4; d_gene: -; CDR3aa: CASSLRVSTNEKLFF; CDR3nt: TGTGCCAGCAGTCTTCGGGTTTCAACTAATGAAAAACTGTTTTTT
len: 13; abundance: -; v_gene: TRBV7-9; j_gene: TRBJ1-2; d_gene: TRBD1; CDR3aa: CASLPGQGYGYTF; CDR3nt: TGTGCCAGCCTACCGGGACAGGGCTATGGCTACACCTTC
len: 14; abundance: few; v_gene: TRBV18; j_gene: TRBJ1-5; d_gene: TRBD1; CDR3aa: CASSTQGASQPQHF; CDR3nt: TGTGCCAGCTCAACTCAGGGGGCGAGTCAGCCCCAGCATTTT
len: 16; abundance: -; v_gene: TRBV5-1; j_gene: TRBJ2-1; d_gene: TRBD2; CDR3aa: CASSLQSGNSYNEQFF; CDR3nt: TGCGCCAGCAGCTTACAAAGCGGGAACTCCTACAATGAGCAGTTCTTC